This T cell receptor beta chain stems from a study of CD8+CD57+ T cells in acquired aplastic anemia. Background on the study: An average of 3.2 ug of DNA was obtained from sorted CD4+ and CD8+ cells.

This clonotype was seen a few times. No antigen is known for it. Patients selected for sequencing had displayed CD8+CD57+ cell expansion by flow cytometry. By the time of blood sampling, patients had still received no therapy. General study points: Common to patients and controls were around 30 CD8+ CDR3 sequences.

TCR beta VDJ and CDR3 profiling used genomic DNA as template. MiXCR was run by TCRdb on the reads, yielding one entry per CDR3 protein. The sample carries approximately 80,000 distinct CDR3 sequences, about three quarters recorded once. The ends lost 3 bases at V and 5 bases at J; junction bases unmatched: 6. Germline loops: CDR1 LNHDA, CDR2 SQIVND (reference sequence). CDR3 length: 15 amino acids. The chain joins TRBV19 to TRBJ2-5, with 10 bases matching TRBD2. Sequenced input: sorted CD4+, CD8+, or CD8+CD57+ T cells (not recorded which) from PBMCs. This clonotype originated in a human donor with aplastic anemia. CDR3 in DNA: TGTGCCAGTAGTATTTCAGCGGGAGGGGGTGAGACCCAGTACTTC. Protein: CASSISAGGGETQYF. The complete variable domain, with remaining parts taken from reference TRBV19 and TRBJ2-5, reads DGGITQSPKYLFRKEGQNVTLSCEQNLNHDAMYWYRQDPGQGLRLIYYSQIVNDFQKGDIAEGYSVSREKKESFPLTVTSAQKNPTAFYLCASSISAGGGETQYFGPGTRLLVL.